This is a list of T cell receptor beta chains from one sample in a study of T cell responses to AZD1222 COVID-19 vaccine. Repertoires were generated with immunoSEQ multiplex PCR, while TCRdb's copy carries only in-frame clones and drops some. The table includes 150,000 to 200,000 clones, approximately 93% detected once. This specimen consisted of peripheral blood, obtained on day 0 of AZD1222 vaccination. The receptors here all came from an adult in good health. Both conserved end residues are part of each CDR3. Fields, in order: CDR3 protein, CDR3 DNA, V gene, clone size, D gene, J gene. The D gene is left open where the match is weak. Clone sizes are given selectively: once, few, many, or a class where the clone is expanded.

CASSQVGTSGNTIYF,TGTGCCAGCAGCCAAGTCGGGACCTCTGGAAACACCATATATTTT,TRBV3-1/TRBV3-2,-,-,TRBJ1-3
CASSRGQGNGYTF,TGTGCCAGTAGTCGCGGACAGGGTAATGGCTACACCTTC,TRBV19,-,TRBD1,TRBJ1-2
CASSLAGLAGVQETQYF,TGTGCCAGCAGCTTAGCCGGACTAGCGGGAGTTCAAGAGACCCAGTACTTC,TRBV7-8,-,TRBD2,TRBJ2-5
CASSFPSSGRHYEQYF,TGTGCCAGCAGCTTCCCTTCTAGCGGGCGCCACTACGAGCAGTACTTC,TRBV7-8,-,TRBD2,TRBJ2-7
CASSLVSGTQETQYF,TGCGCCAGCAGCTTGGTTAGCGGGACCCAAGAGACCCAGTACTTC,TRBV5-1,few,TRBD2,TRBJ2-5
CSVDVGKETQYF,TGCAGCGTTGATGTCGGGAAAGAGACCCAGTACTTC,TRBV29-1,once,-,TRBJ2-5
CASSTRNLATQYF,TGTGCCAGTAGTACACGCAACCTAGCTACGCAGTATTTT,TRBV19,-,-,TRBJ2-3
CASSLWGKKGQGTQYF,TGTGCCAGCAGCTTATGGGGAAAAAAGGGTCAGGGGACCCAGTACTTC,TRBV7-9,-,-,TRBJ2-5
CASSELRVGEAFF,TGTGCCAGCAGTGAATTGAGGGTCGGTGAAGCTTTCTTT,TRBV6-1,-,-,TRBJ1-1
CASSLQGLESYGYTF,TGTGCCAGCAGCTTACAGGGTTTGGAGAGCTATGGCTACACCTTC,TRBV13,-,-,TRBJ1-2
CASRPRQGYQETQYF,TGTGCCAGCAGACCCAGACAGGGGTACCAAGAGACCCAGTACTTC,TRBV2,few,TRBD1,TRBJ2-5
CASREGQGRYEQYF,TGTGCCAGTAGGGAGGGACAGGGGAGATACGAGCAGTACTTC,TRBV19,once,TRBD1,TRBJ2-7
CASSLEPREELFF,TGTGCCAGCAGTCTCGAACCGCGGGAGGAGCTGTTTTTT,TRBV21-1,-,-,TRBJ2-2
CASREGQEDGYTF,TGTGCCAGCAGAGAGGGACAGGAAGATGGCTACACCTTC,TRBV28,-,TRBD1,TRBJ1-2
CASSEESPGQYEQYF,TGTGCCAGCAGTGAAGAATCCCCAGGCCAATACGAGCAGTACTTC,TRBV2,-,-,TRBJ2-7
CSASWGGTEAFF,TGCAGTGCTAGTTGGGGGGGTACTGAAGCTTTCTTT,TRBV20-1,-,-,TRBJ1-1
CSVRVYEQFF,TGCAGCGTCCGAGTCTATGAGCAGTTCTTC,TRBV29-1,-,-,TRBJ2-1
CASSLTDRAEAFF,TGTGCCAGCAGCTTGACCGACAGGGCTGAGGCTTTCTTT,TRBV11-2,-,TRBD1,TRBJ1-1
CASSYSAGGGTDTQYF,TGTGCCAGCAGTTACTCAGCGGGGGGGGGCACAGATACGCAGTATTTT,TRBV6-2/TRBV6-3,-,TRBD2,TRBJ2-3
CASRRKQGALNSPLHF,TGTGCCAGCAGGCGGAAACAGGGGGCTTTAAACTCACCCCTCCACTTT,TRBV27,-,TRBD1,TRBJ1-6
CASSYGTGWNTEAFF,TGTGCCAGCAGTTACGGGACAGGATGGAACACTGAAGCTTTCTTT,TRBV6-5,once,TRBD1,TRBJ1-1
CASSSSGTGELRDF,TGTGCCAGCAGCTCCTCCGGGACAGGCGAGCTTAGGGACTTC,TRBV7-2,-,TRBD1,TRBJ2-4
CASSGTENTEAFF,TGTGCCTCCAGCGGTACGGAGAACACTGAAGCTTTCTTT,TRBV10-3,-,-,TRBJ1-1
CAISGDGSYNEQFF,TGTGCCATCTCTGGGGACGGCTCCTACAATGAGCAGTTCTTC,TRBV10-3,-,-,TRBJ2-1
CARGGEVFSLIRIGLLHF,TGTGCCAGGGGCGGGGAAGTCTTCTCCCTGATTAGGATAGGACTCCTCCACTTT,TRBV7-8,-,-,TRBJ1-6
CASCLAGVNTEAFF,TGTGCCAGCTGCCTGGCGGGGGTGAACACTGAAGCTTTCTTT,TRBV6-2/TRBV6-3,-,-,TRBJ1-1
CASSYSPPATYNEQFF,TGTGCCAGCAGTTACTCGCCCCCAGCGACCTACAATGAGCAGTTCTTC,TRBV6-5,few,-,TRBJ2-1
CASSLAVGTYTDTQYF,TGTGCCAGCAGCTTGGCCGTCGGGACTTACACAGATACGCAGTATTTT,TRBV5-8,-,-,TRBJ2-3
CASSLGEKQPQHF,TGCGCCAGCAGCCTTGGGGAGAAACAGCCCCAGCATTTT,TRBV4-1,-,-,TRBJ1-5
CAISEFGSTPTNEKLFF,TGTGCCATCAGTGAATTTGGTTCCACCCCAACTAATGAAAAACTGTTTTTT,TRBV10-3,-,-,TRBJ1-4
CASSPPPGQGSYEQYF,TGTGCCAGCTCACCACCGCCGGGACAGGGCTCCTACGAGCAGTACTTC,TRBV18,once,TRBD1,TRBJ2-7
CASSGRDPGPEAFF,TGTGCCAGCAGTGGACGGGACCCCGGCCCTGAAGCTTTCTTT,TRBV2,-,-,TRBJ1-1
CASSETGEETQYF,TGTGCCAGCAGTGAGACAGGGGAGGAGACCCAGTACTTC,TRBV6-1,-,TRBD1,TRBJ2-5
CASSSGTGPYEQYF,TGTGCCAGCAGCTCGGGGACAGGTCCCTACGAGCAGTACTTC,TRBV5-4,-,TRBD1,TRBJ2-7
CASSDGGTEAFF,TGTGCCAGCAGTGACGGGGGAACTGAAGCTTTCTTT,TRBV6-4,-,-,TRBJ1-1
CASRLDDRGRGEAFF,TGTGCCAGTAGACTTGATGACAGGGGCCGCGGTGAAGCTTTCTTT,TRBV19,-,TRBD1,TRBJ1-1
CASRGYDRGGGTEAFF,TGTGCCAGCAGGGGCTACGACAGGGGAGGAGGGACTGAAGCTTTCTTT,TRBV2,-,TRBD1,TRBJ1-1
CASSLRKTSGMGGELFF,TGCGCCAGCAGCTTGAGAAAGACTAGCGGGATGGGCGGGGAGCTGTTTTTT,TRBV5-1,-,TRBD2,TRBJ2-2
CASSPRTGLGTQYF,TGTGCCAGCAGCCCGCGGACAGGCCTCGGTACGCAGTATTTT,TRBV11-2,-,TRBD1,TRBJ2-3
CASSLGLNTEAFF,TGTGCCAGCAGCTTAGGGCTGAACACTGAAGCTTTCTTT,TRBV11-3,-,-,TRBJ1-1
CASSPTDTQYF,TGTGCCAGCTCACCAACAGATACGCAGTATTTT,TRBV18,-,-,TRBJ2-3
CASSETGVQNTEAFF,TGTGCCAGCAGTGAAACAGGGGTACAGAACACTGAAGCTTTCTTT,TRBV25-1,-,TRBD1,TRBJ1-1
CASSPPATSSEAFF,TGTGCCAGCAGCCCCCCGGCAACTTCCTCTGAAGCTTTCTTT,TRBV6-6,-,-,TRBJ1-1
CASSEAEFSWGGETQYF,TGTGCCAGCAGTGAAGCAGAGTTTTCGTGGGGTGGAGAGACCCAGTACTTC,TRBV6-1,once,-,TRBJ2-5
CASSIGGMNTEAFF,TGTGCCAGTAGTATAGGAGGAATGAACACTGAAGCTTTCTTT,TRBV19,-,-,TRBJ1-1
CASKDRANTGELFF,TGTGCCAGCAAAGACAGGGCGAACACCGGGGAGCTGTTTTTT,TRBV2,-,TRBD1,TRBJ2-2
CASSKPGVVETQYF,TGTGCCAGCAGTAAACCAGGGGTGGTAGAGACCCAGTACTTC,TRBV2,once,-,TRBJ2-5
CASSPLEGEQFF,TGCGCCAGCAGCCCCCTAGAGGGTGAGCAGTTCTTC,TRBV5-1,-,-,TRBJ2-1
CASRETFITGQGPGANVLTF,TGTGCCAGCAGGGAAACCTTCATCACGGGACAGGGGCCTGGGGCCAACGTCCTGACTTTC,TRBV6-1,-,TRBD1,TRBJ2-6
CASAGGGAPLYEQYF,TGTGCCAGCGCCGGGGGAGGGGCCCCCTTATACGAGCAGTACTTC,TRBV28,-,TRBD2,TRBJ2-7
CSASLASGYEQYF,TGCAGTGCTAGTCTGGCTAGCGGCTACGAGCAGTACTTC,TRBV20-1,few,TRBD2,TRBJ2-7